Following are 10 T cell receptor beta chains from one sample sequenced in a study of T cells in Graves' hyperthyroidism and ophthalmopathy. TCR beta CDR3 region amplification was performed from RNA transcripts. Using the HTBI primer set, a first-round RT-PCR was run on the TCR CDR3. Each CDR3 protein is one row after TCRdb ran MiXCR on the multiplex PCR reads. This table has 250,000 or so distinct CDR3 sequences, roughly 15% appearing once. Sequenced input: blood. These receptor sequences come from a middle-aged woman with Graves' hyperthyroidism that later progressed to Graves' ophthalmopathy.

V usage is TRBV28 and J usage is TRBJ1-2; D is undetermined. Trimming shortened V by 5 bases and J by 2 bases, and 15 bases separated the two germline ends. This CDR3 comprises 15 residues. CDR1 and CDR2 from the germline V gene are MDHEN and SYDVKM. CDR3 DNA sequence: TGTGCCAGCAGTGACCGCGGGTCCCAGAACTATGGCTACACCTTC. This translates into CASSDRGSQNYGYTF.

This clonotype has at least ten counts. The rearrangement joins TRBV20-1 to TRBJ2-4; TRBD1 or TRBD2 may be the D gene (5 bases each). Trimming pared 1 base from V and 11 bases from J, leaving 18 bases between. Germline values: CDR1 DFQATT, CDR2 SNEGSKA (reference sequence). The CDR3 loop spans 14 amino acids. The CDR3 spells CSARGTRGESFQYF. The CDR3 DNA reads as TGCAGTGCTAGAGGGACGCGAGGGGAAAGTTTTCAGTACTTC.

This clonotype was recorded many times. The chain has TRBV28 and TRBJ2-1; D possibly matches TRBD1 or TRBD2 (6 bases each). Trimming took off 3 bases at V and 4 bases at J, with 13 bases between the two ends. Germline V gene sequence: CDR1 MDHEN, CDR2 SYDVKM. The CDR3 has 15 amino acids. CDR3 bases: TGTGCCAGCAGTTTGAGGGGGGCACGGTACAATGAGCAGTTCTTC. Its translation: CASSLRGARYNEQFF.

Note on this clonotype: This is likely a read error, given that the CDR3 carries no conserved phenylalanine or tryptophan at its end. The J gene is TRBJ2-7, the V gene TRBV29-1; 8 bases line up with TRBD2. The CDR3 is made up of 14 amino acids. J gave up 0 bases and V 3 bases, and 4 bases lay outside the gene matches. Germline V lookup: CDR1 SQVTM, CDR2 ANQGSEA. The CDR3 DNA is TGCAGCGTTGAGGTAGCGGGACTCTCCTACGAGCAGTACCTC. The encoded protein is CSVEVAGLSYEQYL.

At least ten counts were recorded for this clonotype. As DNA, the CDR3 is TGTGCCAGCAGCTTAGTTACTAGCGGGAAGGGCGAGCAGTACTTC. This codes for CASSLVTSGKGEQYF. The V call is TRBV7-2, the J call TRBJ2-7, with 10 bases identical to TRBD2. The germline gives CDR1 SGHTA, CDR2 FQGNSA. V was pared by 1 base and J by 6 bases, with 6 bases of the junction left unmatched. The CDR3 is 15 residues long.

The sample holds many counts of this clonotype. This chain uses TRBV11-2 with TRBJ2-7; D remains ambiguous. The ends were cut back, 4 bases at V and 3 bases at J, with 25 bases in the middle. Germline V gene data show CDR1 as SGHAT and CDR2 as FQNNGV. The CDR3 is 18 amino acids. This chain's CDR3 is CASSSIGSKELGYYEQYF. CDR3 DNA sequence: TGTGCCAGCAGCTCAATCGGCTCGAAGGAGCTGGGCTACTACGAGCAGTACTTC.

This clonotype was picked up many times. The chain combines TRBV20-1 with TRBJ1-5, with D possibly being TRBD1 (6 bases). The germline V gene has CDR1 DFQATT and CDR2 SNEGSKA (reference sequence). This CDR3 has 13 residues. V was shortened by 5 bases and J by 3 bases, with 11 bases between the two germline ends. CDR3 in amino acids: CSAHRDNNQPQHF. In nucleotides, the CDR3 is TGCAGTGCTCACCGGGACAACAATCAGCCCCAGCATTTT.

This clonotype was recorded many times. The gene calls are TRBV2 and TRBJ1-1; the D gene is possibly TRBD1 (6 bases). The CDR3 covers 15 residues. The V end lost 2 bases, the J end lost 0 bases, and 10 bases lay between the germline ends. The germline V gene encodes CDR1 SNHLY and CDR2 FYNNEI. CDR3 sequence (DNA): TGTGCCAGCAGTGAATCTGGGGGCATGAACACTGAAGCTTTCTTT. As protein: CASSESGGMNTEAFF.

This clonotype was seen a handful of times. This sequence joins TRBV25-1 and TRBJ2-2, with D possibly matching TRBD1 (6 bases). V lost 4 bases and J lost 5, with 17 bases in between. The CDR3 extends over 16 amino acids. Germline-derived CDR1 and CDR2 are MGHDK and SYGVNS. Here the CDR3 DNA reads TGTGCCAGCAGTGGCCTCGGGACAAGGGCTACCGGGGAGCTGTTTTTT. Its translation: CASSGLGTRATGELFF.

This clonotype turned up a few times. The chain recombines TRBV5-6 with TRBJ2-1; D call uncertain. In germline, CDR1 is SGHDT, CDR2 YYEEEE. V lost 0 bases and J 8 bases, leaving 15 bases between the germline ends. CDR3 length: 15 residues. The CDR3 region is CASSLAQSADHEQFF. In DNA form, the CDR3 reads TGTGCCAGCAGCTTGGCCCAAAGTGCGGACCATGAGCAGTTCTTC.